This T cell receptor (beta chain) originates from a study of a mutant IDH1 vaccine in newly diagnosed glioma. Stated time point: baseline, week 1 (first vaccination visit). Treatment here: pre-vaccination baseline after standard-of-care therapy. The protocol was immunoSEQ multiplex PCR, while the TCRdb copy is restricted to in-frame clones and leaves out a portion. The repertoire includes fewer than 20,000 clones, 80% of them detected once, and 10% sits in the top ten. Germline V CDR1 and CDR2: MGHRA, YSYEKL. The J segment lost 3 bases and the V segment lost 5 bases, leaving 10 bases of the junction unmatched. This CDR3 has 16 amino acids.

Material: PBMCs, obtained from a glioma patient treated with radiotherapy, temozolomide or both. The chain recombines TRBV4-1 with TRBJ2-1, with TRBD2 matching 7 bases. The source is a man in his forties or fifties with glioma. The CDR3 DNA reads TGCGCCAGCAGCTCCGAAGGAGCGGGAATCTACAATGAGCAGTTCTTC. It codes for CASSSEGAGIYNEQFF.